This section outlines one T cell receptor (beta chain) sequence together with its context. Trimming took off 1 base at V and 7 bases at J, with 4 bases between the two ends. This CDR3 has 11 residues. Germline values: CDR1 SGHDN, CDR2 FVKESK. Under the authors' procedure: Amplification of reference gene primers provided the estimated nucleated cell counts. The protocol was immunoSEQ multiplex PCR, while the TCRdb copy is restricted to in-frame clones and leaves out a portion. V and J calls and clone size are copied from that table; D and trimming were computed from the DNA. The sample lists tens of thousands of clones, more than 80% occurring once. This sample stems from a study of blood T cell repertoires in COVID-19. Study-wide context: Sites in the United States, Italy and Spain provided acute and convalescent COVID-19 samples. PBMCs, B-cell-depleted T cells, or T cells were the source of the cDNA or gDNA that made up the material.

The sequenced sample consisted of peripheral blood. The clonotype was recovered from a man in his fifties or sixties with active or convalescent COVID-19. V is TRBV14 and J is TRBJ1-1, with D uncertain. CDR3 nucleotide sequence: TGTGCCAGCAGCCAAGGTCGTGAAGCTTTCTTT. Protein sequence: CASSQGREAFF.